Presented here are 31 T cell receptor beta chains from one specimen sequenced in a study of T-cell reconstitution after alpha-beta-depleted transplantation in children. The authors prepared the TCRbeta library with unique molecular identifiers. TCRdb reprocessed the PCR reads via MiXCR and lists one record per CDR3 protein. This table holds about 98,000 distinct CDR3 sequences, 6% to 9% found once. The sequenced sample was PBMCs, obtained before TCRalphabeta/CD19-depleted stem cell transplant. The receptors were sampled from a boy under 10 years old with acute lymphoblastic leukemia, due to receive a stem cell transplant.

This clonotype was counted at least ten times. The J gene is TRBJ2-1, the V gene TRBV12-3 or TRBV12-4; TRBD2 might be the D (5 bases). Trimming stripped 4 bases from V and 3 bases from J, with 16 bases between. There are 16 residues in the CDR3. CDR3: CASSSPRLALYNEQFF. CDR3 sequence (DNA): TGTGCCAGCAGTTCACCGAGGCTAGCCCTCTACAATGAGCAGTTCTTC.

The J gene is TRBJ2-5, the V gene TRBV6-1; TRBD2 might be the D (6 bases). The CDR3 sequence is 15 residues long. Trimming removed 7 bases from V and 5 bases from J, with 20 bases in between. Per the germline V gene, CDR1 is MNHNS and CDR2 is SASEGT. The CDR3 here is CASTHGGALGETQYF. In DNA form, the CDR3 reads TGTGCCAGCACCCACGGGGGAGCGTTGGGGGAGACCCAGTACTTC.

The chain carries TRBV4-3 and TRBJ2-5; D not certain. The germline V and J ends were trimmed by 0 bases and 9 bases, with 17 bases remaining between them. Germline-derived CDR1 and CDR2 are LGHNA and YSLEER. The CDR3 spans 15 residues. The DNA of the CDR3 is TGCGCCAGCAGCCAAGAGGGCGACGTCGGCAGGCCCCAGTACTTC. This encodes CASSQEGDVGRPQYF.

This clonotype was detected a few times. The chain combines TRBV6-1 with TRBJ2-7, with 8 positions matching TRBD1. Germline CDR1 MNHNS, CDR2 SASEGT. The V segment lost 4 bases and the J segment 4 bases; nucleotides outside the gene matches: 6. CDR3 length equals 14 residues. The CDR3 sequence is CASSVPGGSYEQYF. Here the CDR3 DNA reads TGTGCCAGCAGTGTGCCAGGGGGCTCGTACGAGCAGTACTTC.

Worth noting for this clonotype: A junction end diverges from the germline sequence, so it may reflect a read error. This chain connects TRBV20-1 to TRBJ2-7; no reliable D call. The CDR3 extends over 14 amino acids. In germline, CDR1 is DFQATT, CDR2 SNEGSKA (reference sequence). DNA for the CDR3: TGCAGTGCTAGAGATGTGGCCCACACATACGAGCAGCACTTC. This sequence encodes CSARDVAHTYEQHF.

This clonotype was counted many times. The rearrangement joins TRBV28 to TRBJ2-1; 7 nucleotides agree with TRBD2. The CDR3 extends over 15 amino acids. Trimming took 2 bases from V and 7 from J; bases not matched to a gene: 8. Germline V gene lookup returns CDR1 MDHEN and CDR2 SYDVKM. As DNA, the CDR3 is TGTGCCAGCAGTTTAGGACTAGGAAGGGGTAATGAGCAGTTCTTC. It translates to CASSLGLGRGNEQFF.

This clonotype has at least ten counts. V and J are TRBV28 and TRBJ1-6; 8 bases match TRBD1. Trimming took 5 bases from V and 9 from J; bases not matched to a gene: 6. Germline V gene lookup returns CDR1 MDHEN and CDR2 SYDVKM. The CDR3 totals 14 residues. CDR3 loop: CASSPGGGGSPLHF. Written as DNA, the CDR3 is TGTGCCAGCAGTCCAGGGGGCGGGGGTTCACCCCTCCACTTT.

The table lists this clonotype with many counts. The chain joins TRBV20-1 to TRBJ2-3; TRBD2 matches 13 bases. The J segment lost 14 bases and the V segment lost 5 bases, leaving 10 bases of the junction unmatched. This CDR3 comprises 13 residues. Per germline, CDR1 DFQATT and CDR2 SNEGSKA (reference sequence). The CDR3 sequence is CSAGSWGTSGAYF. For the CDR3, the DNA is TGCAGTGCTGGGTCGTGGGGGACTAGCGGGGCGTATTTT.

In its sample, this clonotype was seen many times. The genes are TRBV5-1 and TRBJ1-6; the D is unclear. Germline lookup yields CDR1 SGHRS and CDR2 YFSETQ. The CDR3 length is 14 residues. Trimming left V 2 bases short and J 13 bases short, with 16 bases between. Here the CDR3 DNA reads TGCGCCAGCAGCTTTGGGCAGGCTAGTAGGCCCCTCCACTTT. Translated: CASSFGQASRPLHF.

V and J are TRBV25-1 and TRBJ1-1; tentative D call: TRBD1 (5 bases). V was clipped by 8 bases and J by 7 bases, with 11 bases between them. The germline CDR1 and CDR2 sequences are MGHDK and SYGVNS. The CDR3 sequence is 11 residues long. This CDR3 reads CASHFGGEAFF. Written as DNA, the CDR3 is TGTGCCAGCCACTTTGGGGGTGAAGCTTTCTTT.

This clonotype was found a few times. The chain couples TRBV25-1 to TRBJ1-5, with D unresolved. This CDR3 has 15 amino acids. Between the trimmed V and J ends, which lost 4 bases and 0 bases, there was a span of 10 bases. Germline values: CDR1 MGHDK, CDR2 SYGVNS. The CDR3 DNA reads TGTGCCAGCAGTGGTCGAGGTCATAGCAATCAGCCCCAGCATTTT. Its protein is CASSGRGHSNQPQHF.

On this clonotype: A single base separates this from a much larger clone, so it may be a read error. The rearrangement uses TRBV12-3 or TRBV12-4 and TRBJ2-2; a weak D match, TRBD2 (6 bases). The CDR3 spans 15 residues. Trimming removed 11 bases at V and 1 base at J, with 17 bases between. CDR3 sequence (DNA): TGTGCCTGCACGGCCGGGACTCTGAACACCGGGGAGCTGTTTTTT. Its protein product is CACTAGTLNTGELFF.

This clonotype was found many times. This rearrangement joins TRBV4-3 to TRBJ2-3, with 7 nucleotides matching TRBD2. Germline assignment: CDR1 LGHNA and CDR2 YSLEER. The ends lost 3 bases at V and 2 bases at J; junction bases unmatched: 5. The CDR3 runs 15 residues. This chain's CDR3 is CASSQASGHTDTQYF. The CDR3 DNA reads TGCGCCAGCAGCCAGGCTAGCGGTCACACAGATACGCAGTATTTT.

This clonotype has a count of ten or more. V is TRBV12-3 or TRBV12-4 and J is TRBJ1-3; no clear D gene. Trimming left V 3 bases short and J 3 bases short, with 12 bases between. The length of the CDR3 is 15 residues. The CDR3 DNA follows: TGTGCCAGCAGTTTGCGGCAGATAGATGGAAACACCATATATTTT. It encodes CASSLRQIDGNTIYF.

This rearrangement joins TRBV20-1 to TRBJ2-1; 11 positions agree with TRBD2. Germline CDR1 DFQATT, CDR2 SNEGSKA (reference sequence). There are 14 residues in the CDR3. V lost 4 bases to trimming and J lost 4 bases; unmatched junction nucleotides: 3. CDR3 sequence reads: CSATTSGVYNEQFF. The CDR3 nucleotides read TGCAGTGCTACGACTAGCGGGGTATACAATGAGCAGTTCTTC.

This clonotype occurred many times. V is TRBV4-3 and J is TRBJ2-4, with D maybe TRBD1 (5 bases). The ends were cut back, 0 bases at V and 9 bases at J, with 6 bases in the middle. The CDR3 has 12 amino acids. Germline loops: CDR1 LGHNA, CDR2 YSLEER. As DNA, the CDR3 is TGCGCCAGCAGCCAAGACAGGGCCATTCAGTACTTC. It encodes CASSQDRAIQYF.

This clonotype was recorded at least ten times. J is TRBJ1-5 and V is TRBV19; 7 bases line up with TRBD1. The V segment lost 6 bases and the J segment 4 bases; nucleotides outside the gene matches: 9. Looked up from germline, CDR1 is LNHDA and CDR2 is SQIVND (reference sequence). The CDR3 is made up of 15 amino acids. The CDR3 DNA sequence: TGTGCCAGTAGCCGACAGGGATACGGGAATCAGCCCCAGCATTTT. Translated: CASSRQGYGNQPQHF.

This chain joins TRBV7-8 and TRBJ2-7, with D maybe TRBD1 (6 bases). This CDR3 is built from 14 residues. V was trimmed by 1 base and J by 3 bases, leaving 10 bases between them. Per germline, CDR1 SGHVS and CDR2 FQNEAQ. The CDR3 sequence: CASSLGWTVYEQYF. In DNA form, the CDR3 reads TGTGCCAGCAGCTTAGGTTGGACAGTCTACGAGCAGTACTTC.

In its sample, this clonotype was seen many times. The chain employs TRBV20-1 and TRBJ1-5, with 9 bases identical to TRBD1. Germline assignment: CDR1 DFQATT and CDR2 SNEGSKA (reference sequence). J was trimmed by 2 bases and V by 3 bases; bases with no gene match: 8. The length of the CDR3 is 16 residues. In nucleotides, the CDR3 is TGCAGTGCTAGCAAACAGGGGGCGCCAGGCAATCAGCCCCAGCATTTT. Translated, it gives CSASKQGAPGNQPQHF.

Ten or more counts support this clonotype. The chain carries TRBV7-9 and TRBJ2-7; no reliable D call. CDR1 SEHNR and CDR2 FQNEAQ come from the germline V gene (reference sequence). V lost 4 bases to trimming and J lost 0 bases, with 28 bases between them. The CDR3 contains 20 residues. This CDR3 reads CASSSPSSRGGTRSSYEQYF. CDR3 coding DNA: TGTGCCAGCAGCTCACCGTCGTCTCGTGGTGGAACCAGGAGCTCCTACGAGCAGTACTTC. Filled out from reference TRBV7-9 and TRBJ2-7, the complete variable domain reads DTGVSQNPRHKITKRGQNVTFRCDPISEHNRLYWYRQTLGQGPEFLTYFQNEAQLEKSRLLSDRFSAERPKGSFSTLEIQRTEQGDSAMYLCASSSPSSRGGTRSSYEQYFGPGTRLTVT.

This clonotype has a handful of counts. The gene calls are TRBV5-1 and TRBJ1-4; the match to TRBD1 covers 7 bases. This CDR3 has 16 residues. V lost 4 bases, J lost 8 bases, and 14 bases stayed unmatched. CDR1 and CDR2 from the germline V gene are SGHRS and YFSETQ. CDR3 region: CASSAGQFYLKEKLFF. As DNA, the CDR3 is TGCGCCAGCAGCGCGGGACAGTTCTATCTGAAGGAAAAACTGTTTTTT.

This clonotype was picked up many times. This sequence joins TRBV6-2 or TRBV6-3 and TRBJ2-6; a possible D gene is TRBD1 (7 bases). The CDR3 covers 15 residues. The V end was cut by 2 bases, the J end by 4 bases, with 9 bases between. Germline V gene lookup returns CDR1 MNHEY and CDR2 SVGEGT. The CDR3 sequence: CASSYQGGGANVLTF. CDR3 nucleotides: TGTGCCAGCAGTTACCAGGGGGGCGGGGCCAACGTCCTGACTTTC.

The table lists this clonotype with a few counts. The chain has TRBV20-1 and TRBJ2-3; D might be TRBD1 or TRBD2, each matching 5 bases. The CDR3 is made up of 14 amino acids. Trimming stripped 0 bases from V and 4 bases from J, with 11 bases between. Germline CDR1 DFQATT, CDR2 SNEGSKA (reference sequence). The CDR3 protein is CSARDTGAPDTQYF. The DNA for the CDR3 is TGCAGTGCTAGAGATACCGGGGCCCCAGATACGCAGTATTTT.

A word on this clonotype: This clone may be a read error of a much larger clone one base away. V and J are TRBV20-1 and TRBJ2-3, with 8 bases that match TRBD2. Unmatched junction bases numbered 8, after V lost 3 bases and J lost 9 bases. The germline V gene has CDR1 DFQATT and CDR2 SNEGSKA (reference sequence). This CDR3 comprises 13 residues. CDR3 protein: CSARIQASGTQYF. The CDR3 DNA reads as TGCAGTGCTAGGATCCAGGCTAGCGGGACGCAGTATTTT.

This clonotype has a count of ten or more. The genes are TRBV6-5 and TRBJ1-6; 7 bases agree with TRBD1. The germline V gene encodes CDR1 MNHEY and CDR2 SVGAGI. This CDR3 contains 13 residues. Trimming cost V 6 bases and J 7 bases; bases outside gene matches: 3. CDR3 residues: CASSPTGNSPLHF. The CDR3, as DNA: TGTGCCAGCAGCCCGACAGGGAATTCACCCCTCCACTTT.

This chain uses TRBV12-3 or TRBV12-4 with TRBJ2-3; D remains unclear. The CDR3 has 12 amino acids. Trimming removed 6 bases at V and 5 bases at J, with 9 bases between. The CDR3 nucleotides are TGTGCCAGCAGGCCTCAAGGAGATACGCAGTATTTT. This sequence encodes CASRPQGDTQYF.

The genes are TRBV12-3 or TRBV12-4 and TRBJ1-3, with D unresolved. Trimming removed 3 bases from V and 0 bases from J, with 6 bases in between. There are 14 residues in the CDR3. In DNA, the CDR3 is TGTGCCAGCAGTTTTGTCCGCTCTGGAAACACCATATATTTT. Protein: CASSFVRSGNTIYF.

This clonotype was detected many times. The J gene is TRBJ1-4, the V gene TRBV5-1; no reliable D call. V lost 3 bases and J 3 bases, leaving 3 bases between the germline ends. This CDR3 comprises 12 residues. Germline V gene sequence: CDR1 SGHRS, CDR2 YFSETQ. The CDR3 reads CASSSSNEKLFF. The CDR3, as DNA: TGCGCCAGCAGCTCGTCTAATGAAAAACTGTTTTTT.

The rearrangement uses TRBV29-1 and TRBJ2-1, with 8 bases that match TRBD1. This CDR3 contains 14 residues. V lost 6 bases to trimming and J lost 6 bases; unmatched junction nucleotides: 10. Per the germline V gene, CDR1 is SQVTM and CDR2 is ANQGSEA. The DNA for the CDR3 is TGCAGCGTCGGACAGGGTACTCTCTCCAATGAGCAGTTCTTC. Protein sequence: CSVGQGTLSNEQFF.

The DNA of the CDR3 is TGTGCCAGCAGCTTAGTGCTTAGAGTCGACAAAGACTATGGCTACACCTTC. This gives the protein CASSLVLRVDKDYGYTF. This chain joins TRBV7-9 and TRBJ1-2; D ambiguous. CDR1 is SEHNR, CDR2 FQNEAQ, per germline (reference sequence). Trimming shortened V by 1 base and J by 3 bases, and 18 bases separated the two germline ends. CDR3 length: 17 residues.

The chain recombines TRBV20-1 with TRBJ1-5, with D tentatively TRBD1 (5 bases). Between the trimmed V and J ends, which lost 6 bases and 6 bases, there was a span of 21 bases. The CDR3 spans 15 residues. Germline-derived CDR1 and CDR2 are DFQATT and SNEGSKA (reference sequence). CDR3 loop: CSATPSVRRGQPQHF. CDR3 nucleotide sequence: TGCAGTGCCACTCCCTCTGTCCGGAGGGGTCAGCCCCAGCATTTT.